Below, 27 T cell receptor beta chains from the same sample are listed, as sequenced in a study of CD8+CD57+ T cells in acquired aplastic anemia. It was genomic DNA that served as the template for profiling TCR beta VDJ and CDR3. TCRdb used MiXCR to reprocess the reads, holding one entry per CDR3 protein. The sample yields 210,000 or so distinct CDR3 sequences, under 55% seen once. Sequencing involved patients with CD8+CD57+ cell expansion previously shown by flow cytometry. The sample comprised sorted CD4+, CD8+, or CD8+CD57+ T cells (not recorded which) from PBMCs. Receptors originate from a human donor with aplastic anemia.

This chain uses TRBV7-2 with TRBJ1-5, with D unclear. This CDR3 has 15 amino acids. Germline CDR1 reads SGHTA; CDR2 reads FQGNSA. The ends were cut back, 2 bases at V and 0 bases at J, with 8 bases in the middle. The chain's CDR3 is CASSLLEDSNQPQHF. As DNA, the CDR3 is TGTGCCAGCAGCTTATTGGAAGATAGCAATCAGCCCCAGCATTTT.

This chain joins TRBV19 and TRBJ2-7; 12 nucleotides match TRBD1. Germline assignment: CDR1 LNHDA and CDR2 SQIVND (reference sequence). The junction had 10 bases not matched to a gene; V was cut back by 6 bases and J by 7 bases. This CDR3 contains 15 residues. The CDR3 coding sequence is TGTGCCAGTAGCCTCCGGGGACAGGGGGCGGAAGAGCAGTACTTC. It specifies CASSLRGQGAEEQYF.

The table lists this clonotype with a count of one. The chain couples TRBV7-3 to TRBJ1-1; D is unresolved. CDR1 and CDR2 from the germline V gene are SGHTA and FQGTGA. This CDR3 has 13 amino acids. V shed 5 bases and J shed 2 bases, with 9 bases lying between them. CDR3 amino acids: CASSLKSNTEAFF. CDR3 in DNA: TGTGCCAGCAGCCTTAAAAGCAACACTGAAGCTTTCTTT.

This sequence joins TRBV19 and TRBJ1-2; D may be TRBD1 (5 bases). Per germline, CDR1 LNHDA and CDR2 SQIVND (reference sequence). CDR3 length equals 15 residues. V was cut by 1 base and J by 4 bases, with 13 bases left in between. CDR3 loop: CASSIADTKSYGYTF. The CDR3 coding sequence is TGTGCCAGTAGTATAGCGGACACCAAGAGCTATGGCTACACCTTC.

The chain couples TRBV18 to TRBJ1-6; TRBD1 aligns across 8 bases. The CDR3 is made up of 15 amino acids. V lost 5 bases and J lost 9; bases outside the gene matches: 9. Germline V CDR1 and CDR2: KGHSH, LQKENI. For the CDR3, the DNA is TGTGCCAGCTCATCAGAGGAGACAGGGGCTTCACCCCTCCACTTT. This translates into CASSSEETGASPLHF.

The chain carries TRBV7-6 and TRBJ1-3, with 9 bases lining up with TRBD1. V shed 5 bases and J 0 bases; nucleotides not matched to a gene: 2. The CDR3 contains 15 residues. The germline V gene has CDR1 SGHVS and CDR2 FNYEAQ. The CDR3 DNA reads as TGTGCCAGCAGCCGGACAGGGGACTCTGGAAACACCATATATTTT. Translating it yields CASSRTGDSGNTIYF.

This clonotype occurred many times. The rearrangement joins TRBV12-3 or TRBV12-4 to TRBJ2-2; perhaps TRBD2 as D (5 bases). The length of the CDR3 is 14 residues. The V end was cut by 9 bases, the J end by 2 bases, with 13 bases between. CDR3 sequence: CASSDYVNTGELFF. CDR3 DNA: TGTGCCAGTTCAGACTACGTTAACACCGGGGAGCTGTTTTTT.

This clonotype came up many times. The J gene is TRBJ1-4, the V gene TRBV20-1; D unclear. The CDR3 is made up of 14 amino acids. V was shortened by 5 bases and J by 7 bases, with 17 bases between the two germline ends. Germline V gene data show CDR1 as DFQATT and CDR2 as SNEGSKA (reference sequence). CDR3: CSAPLEGRGEKLFF. As DNA, the CDR3 is TGCAGTGCTCCATTAGAGGGTAGAGGTGAAAAACTGTTTTTT.

This clonotype came up many times. The chain has TRBV12-3 or TRBV12-4 and TRBJ2-6; no clear D gene. This CDR3 has 14 residues. Trimming took off 3 bases at V and 3 bases at J, with 6 bases between the two ends. The CDR3 reads CASSLGHGANVLTF. The CDR3 DNA reads as TGTGCCAGCAGTTTGGGCCATGGGGCCAACGTCCTGACTTTC.

There are many counts of this clonotype. The chain joins TRBV2 to TRBJ1-5; tentatively, D is TRBD1 (5 bases). V lost 2 bases, J lost 5 bases, and 10 bases lay in between. Germline assignment: CDR1 SNHLY and CDR2 FYNNEI. The CDR3 loop spans 14 amino acids. CDR3 DNA sequence: TGTGCCAGCAGTGAACTAGACAGCTATCAGCCCCAGCATTTT. It translates to CASSELDSYQPQHF.

This clonotype has ten or more counts. The chain joins TRBV5-4 to TRBJ2-5; TRBD1 matches 8 bases. The germline V gene has CDR1 SGHNT and CDR2 YYREEE (reference sequence). The V segment lost 3 bases and the J segment 5 bases; nucleotides outside the gene matches: 9. The CDR3 covers 15 residues. CDR3 DNA: TGTGCCAGCAGCTCGCCGACAGGGGAGGAGGAGACCCAGTACTTC. It encodes CASSSPTGEEETQYF.

This clonotype has more than one count but fewer than ten. The V call is TRBV7-4, the J call TRBJ1-5; D possibly corresponds to TRBD1 (5 bases). The ends were cut back, 4 bases at V and 0 bases at J, with 13 bases in the middle. CDR1 is SGHVT and CDR2 is SQSDAQ in the germline V gene. The CDR3 totals 16 residues. This chain's CDR3 is CASSSPGTDSNQPQHF. The CDR3 DNA follows: TGTGCCAGCAGCTCACCCGGGACGGATAGCAATCAGCCCCAGCATTTT.

This clonotype appeared many times. This chain connects TRBV20-1 to TRBJ1-5, with D possibly TRBD1 on 6 matching bases. The V and J ends lost 0 bases and 0 bases respectively, with 18 bases between them. The CDR3 spans 18 residues. Germline V gene data show CDR1 as DFQATT and CDR2 as SNEGSKA (reference sequence). The CDR3 coding sequence is TGCAGTGCTAGAGATGGGGGCCAGGGGACTTATAGCAATCAGCCCCAGCATTTT. It specifies CSARDGGQGTYSNQPQHF.

The chain recombines TRBV5-1 with TRBJ1-6; TRBD1 agrees at 8 bases. The CDR3 totals 14 residues. Germline values: CDR1 SGHRS, CDR2 YFSETQ. V shed 3 bases, J shed 9 bases, and the junction held 5 bases outside the gene matches. The DNA for the CDR3 is TGCGCCAGCAGCTCTGGACAGGGCTCTTCACCCCTCCACTTT. This sequence encodes CASSSGQGSSPLHF. The full variable domain, its missing parts supplied by reference TRBV5-1 and TRBJ1-6, is KAGVTQTPRYLIKTRGQQVTLSCSPISGHRSVSWYQQTPGQGLQFLFEYFSETQRNKGNFPGRFSGRQFSNSRSEMNVSTLELGDSALYLCASSSGQGSSPLHFGNGTRLTVT.

This chain joins TRBV10-3 and TRBJ2-1; D is unclear. The V gene's germline CDR1 is ENHRY and CDR2 SYGVKD. Trimming removed 0 bases from V and 7 bases from J, with 7 bases in between. CDR3 length: 13 residues. The CDR3 sequence is CAISESTFNEQFF. The CDR3 nucleotides read TGTGCCATCAGTGAGTCAACTTTTAATGAGCAGTTCTTC.

The chain links TRBV10-2 to TRBJ2-7, with a tentative D call TRBD1 (6 bases). This CDR3 region has 14 residues. Germline V gene data show CDR1 as WSHSY and CDR2 as SAAADI. The germline V and J ends were trimmed by 3 bases and 0 bases, with 9 bases remaining between them. CDR3 sequence reads: CASSETGYSYEQYF. The CDR3 DNA reads as TGCGCCAGCAGTGAAACAGGGTACTCCTACGAGCAGTACTTC.

This clonotype showed up many times. This chain uses TRBV19 with TRBJ2-5, with D maybe TRBD2 (6 bases). This CDR3 comprises 13 residues. Deletions cut 6 bases from V and 4 bases from J, with 12 bases between. Looked up from germline, CDR1 is LNHDA and CDR2 is SQIVND (reference sequence). The CDR3 protein is CASRGLGGETQYF. CDR3 coding DNA: TGTGCCAGTAGGGGGTTGGGGGGAGAGACCCAGTACTTC.

The count of this clonotype is one. The CDR3 region has the DNA TGTGCCAGCAGCTCACTGACCACTGAAGCTTTCTTT. Residues: CASSSLTTEAFF. The chain recombines TRBV7-6 with TRBJ1-1; D unresolved. Between the trimmed V and J ends, which lost 4 bases and 4 bases, there was a span of 7 bases. This CDR3 contains 12 residues. From germline, CDR1 is SGHVS and CDR2 FNYEAQ.

This clonotype has a count of ten or more. The chain combines TRBV11-2 with TRBJ2-3; no definite D call. Trimming removed 0 bases from V and 2 bases from J, with 9 bases in between. The CDR3 is 15 amino acids. CDR1 is SGHAT, CDR2 FQNNGV, per germline. The CDR3 DNA is TGTGCCAGCAGCTTAGATCTGGAAGACACAGATACGCAGTATTTT. Residues: CASSLDLEDTDTQYF. Filled out from reference TRBV11-2 and TRBJ2-3, the complete variable domain reads EAGVAQSPRYKIIEKRQSVAFWCNPISGHATLYWYQQILGQGPKLLIQFQNNGVVDDSQLPKDRFSAERLKGVDSTLKIQPAKLEDSAVYLCASSLDLEDTDTQYFGPGTRLTVL.

This clonotype was seen a handful of times. The chain employs TRBV3-1 and TRBJ2-2; a possible D gene is TRBD2 (6 bases). CDR1 and CDR2 (germline): LGHDT, YNNKEL (reference sequence). CDR3 length: 12 residues. Deletions cut 5 bases from V and 8 bases from J, with 9 bases between. CDR3 coding DNA: TGTGCCAGCAGCTCCGGGGGTGGGGAGCTGTTTTTT. Amino acids: CASSSGGGELFF.

The table lists this clonotype with a count of one. This chain uses TRBV20-1 with TRBJ1-6; D might be TRBD1 (6 bases). The V gene's germline CDR1 is DFQATT and CDR2 SNEGSKA (reference sequence). The length of the CDR3 is 17 residues. V shed 3 bases and J shed 0 bases, with 15 bases lying between them. The CDR3, as DNA: TGCAGTGCTAGTGGGGGGGCGGGTACCTCCTATAATTCACCCCTCCACTTT. Translated, it gives CSASGGAGTSYNSPLHF.

This clonotype was counted many times. The V call is TRBV10-3, the J call TRBJ1-1; TRBD1 aligns across 8 bases. The CDR3 has 14 amino acids. With 6 bases clipped from V and 5 bases from J, the junction kept 8 bases outside the gene matches. Germline CDR1 reads ENHRY; CDR2 reads SYGVKD. This CDR3 reads CAIRGTGGGTEAFF. The DNA for the CDR3 is TGTGCCATCAGAGGAACAGGGGGGGGTACTGAAGCTTTCTTT.

V gene TRBV14 combines with J gene TRBJ2-7; 8 bases fit TRBD1. V was pared by 4 bases and J by 10 bases, with 6 bases of the junction left unmatched. The CDR3 is 12 residues long. Germline V gene sequence: CDR1 SGHDN, CDR2 FVKESK. The chain's CDR3 is CASSPQGTGQYF. Here the CDR3 DNA reads TGTGCCAGCAGCCCACAGGGGACAGGACAGTACTTC.

V gene TRBV2 combines with J gene TRBJ2-2; D gene ambiguous. V lost 3 bases and J 7 bases, leaving 6 bases between the germline ends. Germline CDR1 reads SNHLY; CDR2 reads FYNNEI. This CDR3 spans 12 amino acids. CDR3 protein: CASSEISGELFF. CDR3 sequence (DNA): TGTGCCAGCAGTGAGATTAGCGGGGAGCTGTTTTTT.

V and J are TRBV2 and TRBJ1-1; D gene uncertain. CDR3 size: 13 residues. The ends were cut back, 4 bases at V and 1 base at J, with 7 bases in the middle. Germline CDR1 is SNHLY and CDR2 is FYNNEI. The CDR3 protein is CASSVDKNTEAFF. CDR3 coding DNA: TGTGCCAGCAGTGTCGACAAGAACACTGAAGCTTTCTTT.

This clonotype was seen only once. The chain is built from TRBV7-9 and TRBJ1-2; 10 nucleotides agree with TRBD1. Trimming at V came to 5 bases and at J to 10 bases, leaving 13 bases not matched to a gene. The CDR3 consists of 15 residues. CDR1 is SEHNR, CDR2 FQNEAQ, per germline (reference sequence). The CDR3 is CASSETRRDRGPYTF. The CDR3 DNA is TGTGCCAGCAGCGAGACCAGACGGGACAGGGGTCCCTACACCTTC.

Notes on this clonotype: The junction does not match germline at one end; this may be a read error. This chain connects TRBV27 to TRBJ2-1, with 8 nucleotides matching TRBD1. The CDR3 has 13 amino acids. Germline-derived CDR1 and CDR2 are MNHEY and SMNVEV (reference sequence). DNA for the CDR3: TGTGCCAGCAGGCCGACAGGGGTGTTTGAGCAGCTCTTC. Translating it yields CASRPTGVFEQLF.